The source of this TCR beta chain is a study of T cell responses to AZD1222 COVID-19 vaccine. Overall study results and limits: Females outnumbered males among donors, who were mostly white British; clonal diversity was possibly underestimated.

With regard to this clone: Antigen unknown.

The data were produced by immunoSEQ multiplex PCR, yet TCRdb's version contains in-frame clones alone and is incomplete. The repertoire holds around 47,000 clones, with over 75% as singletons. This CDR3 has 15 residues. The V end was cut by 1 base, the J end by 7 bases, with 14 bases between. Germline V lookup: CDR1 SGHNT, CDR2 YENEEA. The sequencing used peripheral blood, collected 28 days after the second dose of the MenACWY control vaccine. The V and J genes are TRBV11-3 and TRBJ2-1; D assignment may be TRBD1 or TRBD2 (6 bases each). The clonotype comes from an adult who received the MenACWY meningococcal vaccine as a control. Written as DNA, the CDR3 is TGTGCCAGCAGCTTAGCGGGGGCGGGACGGAATGAGCAGTTCTTC. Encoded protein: CASSLAGAGRNEQFF.